These 12 T cell receptor beta chains came from one sample sequenced in a study of blood T cells in healthy people across ages. Alongside a J-beta primer mix, a sample-barcoded 5' primer served in a second PCR lasting about 7 to 11 cycles. TCRdb reprocessed the 5' RACE reads via MiXCR and lists one record per CDR3 protein. This sample has hundreds of thousands of distinct CDR3 sequences, with about 30% found just once. The sample taken for sequencing was blood. These receptors all come from a woman of 80 years or more in good health.

This clonotype was counted ten times or more. This chain uses TRBV7-9 with TRBJ1-2, with a tentative D call TRBD1 (5 bases). Germline values: CDR1 SEHNR, CDR2 FQNEAQ (reference sequence). The V gene lost 3 bases and the J gene lost 8 bases, with 13 bases spanning the gap. The CDR3 has 13 residues. CDR3 region: CASSLGPYIGYTF. The CDR3 bases are TGTGCCAGCAGCTTGGGGCCCTACATCGGCTACACCTTC.

This clonotype has a count of ten or more. The chain carries TRBV6-6 and TRBJ2-7; TRBD2 matches 12 bases. CDR1 and CDR2 from the germline V gene are MNHNY and SVGAGI (reference sequence). Trimming cost V 0 bases and J 9 bases; bases outside gene matches: 6. The CDR3 sequence is 15 residues long. CDR3: CASSYSLAGGDGQYF. The CDR3 region has the DNA TGTGCCAGCAGTTACTCCCTAGCGGGGGGGGACGGGCAGTACTTC.

This clonotype was detected ten times or more. This could be a read error, since a much larger clone is one nucleotide away. J is TRBJ1-4 and V is TRBV12-3 or TRBV12-4, with TRBD1 matching over 10 bases. The CDR3 spans 14 residues. CDR3 sequence: CASSRTGGNEKRFF. CDR3 sequence (DNA): TGTGCCAGCAGCAGGACAGGGGGTAATGAAAAACGGTTTTTT.

This clonotype was counted ten times or more. This chain joins TRBV7-9 and TRBJ1-6, with no clear D. This CDR3 region has 15 residues. From germline, CDR1 is SEHNR and CDR2 FQNEAQ (reference sequence). V lost 2 bases and J lost 9, with 14 bases in between. This chain's CDR3 is CASSLKGLAVSPLHF. The CDR3 coding sequence is TGTGCCAGCAGCTTAAAAGGTTTGGCCGTTTCACCCCTCCACTTT.

This clonotype was observed at least ten times. This chain connects TRBV3-1 to TRBJ2-1; 11 nucleotides match TRBD2. The CDR3 is 16 amino acids. Losses at the gene ends were 3 bases for V and 6 bases for J; bases not matched to a gene: 7. The germline V gene has CDR1 LGHDT and CDR2 YNNKEL (reference sequence). The CDR3 sequence is CASSHYSGGAVNEQFF. DNA of the CDR3: TGTGCCAGCAGCCATTATAGCGGGGGGGCCGTCAATGAGCAGTTCTTC.

Points on this clonotype: Possible read error: a much larger clone is one base away. This chain uses TRBV9 with TRBJ2-7, with D possibly matching TRBD1 (5 bases). The germline V gene encodes CDR1 SGDLS and CDR2 YYNGEE. CDR3 length: 16 amino acids. Trimming left V 0 bases short and J 7 bases short, with 20 bases between. The CDR3 is CASSVGQLPNYNEQYF. The CDR3 DNA reads TGTGCCAGCAGCGTAGGACAGCTCCCCAACTACAATGAGCAGTACTTC. Variable domain in full (rest from reference TRBV9 and TRBJ2-7): DSGVTQTPKHLITATGQRVTLRCSPRSGDLSVYWYQQSLDQGLQFLIQYYNGEERAKGNILERFSAQQFPDLHSELNLSSLELGDSALYFCASSVGQLPNYNEQYFGPGTRLTVT.

V and J are TRBV20-1 and TRBJ1-5; D call uncertain. Trimming took 4 bases from V and 5 from J, leaving 6 bases between them. The CDR3 has 11 amino acids. Germline V lookup: CDR1 DFQATT, CDR2 SNEGSKA (reference sequence). The DNA of the CDR3 is TGCAGTGCTACGTCGGATCAGCCCCAGCATTTT. This encodes CSATSDQPQHF.

On this clonotype: A single base separates this from a much larger clone, so it may be a read error. This chain connects TRBV12-3 or TRBV12-4 to TRBJ2-2; D may be TRBD1 (6 bases). This CDR3 spans 16 amino acids. Trimming removed 7 bases at V and 4 bases at J, with 19 bases between. The CDR3 reads CASTQGSGPRTGELFF. As DNA, the CDR3 is TGTGCCAGCACCCAGGGGTCAGGGCCACGCACCGGGGAGCTGTTTTTT.

Remarks on this clonotype: With a much larger clone just one base away, this may be a read error. This chain joins TRBV4-2 and TRBJ1-1; possibly TRBD1 for D (5 bases). V was shortened by 1 base and J by 7 bases, with 13 bases between the two germline ends. CDR3 length: 14 residues. Germline V gives CDR1 LGHNA, CDR2 YNFKEQ. CDR3 in amino acids: CASSQVETEGEAFF. The DNA of the CDR3 is TGTGCCAGCAGCCAAGTCGAGACAGAGGGTGAAGCTTTCTTT.

At least ten counts were recorded for this clonotype. The V and J genes are TRBV9 and TRBJ2-3, with D possibly being TRBD1 or TRBD2 (5 bases each). The germline gives CDR1 SGDLS, CDR2 YYNGEE. The CDR3 has 16 residues. Trimming cost V 3 bases and J 2 bases, with 16 bases left between them. The CDR3 loop reads CASSATGTVITDTQYF. CDR3 sequence (DNA): TGTGCCAGCAGCGCGACCGGGACCGTCATCACAGATACGCAGTATTTT.

In this sample, this clonotype turned up a few times. The chain couples TRBV15 to TRBJ1-5; TRBD1 might be the D (6 bases). V lost 1 base to trimming and J lost 6 bases, with 10 bases between them. The CDR3 is 14 amino acids. Looked up from germline, CDR1 is LNHNV and CDR2 is YYDKDF (reference sequence). The CDR3 DNA is TGTGCCACCAGCAGAGTAGGGGGGAGTCAGCCCCAGCATTTT. This sequence encodes CATSRVGGSQPQHF.

The CDR3 region is CASSRRSAGVGANNEQYF. CDR3 in DNA: TGTGCCAGCAGCCGCCGGTCAGCGGGGGTGGGAGCTAACAATGAGCAGTACTTC. The V and J genes are TRBV6-2 or TRBV6-3 and TRBJ2-7; 8 nucleotides match TRBD2. Germline trimming cut 6 bases from V and 7 bases from J; bases unmatched to any gene: 23. The CDR3 contains 18 residues. The germline gives CDR1 MNHEY, CDR2 SVGEGT.